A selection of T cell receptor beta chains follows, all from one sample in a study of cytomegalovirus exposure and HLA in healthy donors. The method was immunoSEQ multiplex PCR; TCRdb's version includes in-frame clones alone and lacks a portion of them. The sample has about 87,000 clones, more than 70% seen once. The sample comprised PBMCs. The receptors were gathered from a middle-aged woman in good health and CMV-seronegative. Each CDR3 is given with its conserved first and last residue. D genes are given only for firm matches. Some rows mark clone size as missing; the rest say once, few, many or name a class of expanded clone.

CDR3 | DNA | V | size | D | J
CASSRDVNRAPGNQPQHF | TGTGCCAGTAGTCGCGATGTAAACAGGGCCCCAGGCAATCAGCCCCAGCATTTT | TRBV19 | - | - | TRBJ1-5
CASSEGQGLVDEQFF | TGTGCCAGCTCGGAGGGACAGGGGCTTGTCGATGAGCAGTTCTTC | TRBV18 | - | TRBD1 | TRBJ2-1
CASSFPEGYEQYF | TGTGCCAGCAGCTTTCCAGAGGGCTACGAGCAGTACTTC | TRBV5-4 | - | - | TRBJ2-7
CASSAATGGSETQYF | TGTGCCAGCAGTGCAGCGACAGGGGGCTCAGAGACCCAGTACTTC | TRBV2 | many | TRBD1 | TRBJ2-5
CASSLVAGQYTEAFF | TGTGCCAGCAGCTTGGTCGCAGGGCAGTACACTGAAGCTTTCTTT | TRBV5-4 | once | - | TRBJ1-1
CASRKDSLNTEAFF | TGTGCCAGCAGGAAGGACAGCCTGAACACTGAAGCTTTCTTT | TRBV6-1 | few | - | TRBJ1-1
CASSPIRTEITGELFF | TGTGCCAGCAGCCCAATCCGGACAGAAATCACCGGGGAGCTGTTTTTT | TRBV7-2 | once | - | TRBJ2-2
CAWSVSPDRDTQYF | TGTGCCTGGAGTGTATCCCCGGACAGAGATACGCAGTATTTT | TRBV30 | once | - | TRBJ2-3
CATIGQEIAKNIQYF | TGTGCCACCATCGGACAGGAGATAGCCAAAAACATTCAGTACTTC | TRBV6-1 | few | TRBD1 | TRBJ2-4
CASSWRQAGANVLTF | TGTGCCAGCAGCTGGCGACAGGCTGGGGCCAACGTCCTGACTTTC | TRBV6-1 | - | - | TRBJ2-6
CASSNVAGVNQETQYF | TGTGCCAGCAGCAACGTAGCGGGGGTAAACCAAGAGACCCAGTACTTC | TRBV5-6 | - | TRBD2 | TRBJ2-5
CASSLVGGSNEQFF | TGTGCCAGCAGCTTGGTCGGGGGAAGCAATGAGCAGTTCTTC | TRBV5-6 | - | - | TRBJ2-1
CASSPHNYEQYF | TGTGCCAGCAGCCCGCACAACTACGAGCAGTACTTC | TRBV14 | - | - | TRBJ2-7
CASSNHRGEGYTF | TGTGCCAGCAGTAACCACAGGGGGGAGGGCTACACCTTC | TRBV27 | - | TRBD1 | TRBJ1-2
CASSFRGQGNNEQFF | TGTGCCAGCAGCTTTCGGGGACAGGGTAACAATGAGCAGTTCTTC | TRBV7-2 | few | TRBD1 | TRBJ2-1
CASSASLGLGEKLFF | TGTGCCAGCAGTGCCTCCTTGGGCCTTGGGGAAAAACTGTTTTTT | TRBV6-1 | - | - | TRBJ1-4
CASSDYRGMGGYTF | TGTGCCAGCAGCGACTACAGGGGAATGGGCGGCTACACCTTC | TRBV9 | - | TRBD1 | TRBJ1-2
CASSLGAAQLNYGYTF | TGTGCCAGCAGCCTAGGTGCAGCGCAACTTAACTATGGCTACACCTTC | TRBV7-8 | - | - | TRBJ1-2
CASSQEVGGDYEQYF | TGCGCCAGCAGCCAAGAAGTCGGCGGGGACTACGAGCAGTACTTC | TRBV4-3 | - | - | TRBJ2-7
CASSLTAMGTELTYEQYF | TGTGCCAGCAGCTTAACGGCTATGGGGACAGAACTAACCTACGAGCAGTACTTC | TRBV7-3 | - | TRBD1 | TRBJ2-7
CASSQTENSNQPQHF | TGCGCCAGCAGCCAGACAGAAAATAGCAATCAGCCCCAGCATTTT | TRBV4-1 | - | - | TRBJ1-5
CASSPLVAADTQYF | TGTGCCAGCTCACCACTAGTTGCTGCAGATACGCAGTATTTT | TRBV18 | - | - | TRBJ2-3
CASSLASQGSNQPQHF | TGTGCCAGCAGCTTAGCGAGCCAGGGTAGCAATCAGCCCCAGCATTTT | TRBV7-2 | - | - | TRBJ1-5
CASSLGQGDTEAFF | TGTGCCAGCAGCTTAGGACAGGGGGATACTGAAGCTTTCTTT | TRBV7-9 | few | TRBD1 | TRBJ1-1
CAISESRAGEKLFF | TGTGCCATCAGTGAGTCGAGGGCCGGTGAAAAACTGTTTTTT | TRBV10-3 | - | - | TRBJ1-4
CASSSTRGQGEYGYTF | TGTGCCAGCAGCTCGACAAGGGGGCAGGGGGAATATGGCTACACCTTC | TRBV7-8 | - | TRBD1 | TRBJ1-2
CASSLVPSGETQYF | TGTGCCAGCAGCTTAGTACCCAGTGGAGAGACCCAGTACTTC | TRBV7-9 | - | - | TRBJ2-5
CASSHDRGPSGELFF | TGTGCCAGCAGTCACGACAGGGGGCCGAGCGGGGAGCTGTTTTTT | TRBV7-9 | - | TRBD1 | TRBJ2-2
CASSRQGSLYNEQFF | TGCGCCAGCAGCCGCCAGGGGTCCCTCTACAATGAGCAGTTCTTC | TRBV4-3 | - | - | TRBJ2-1
CASSLAAGSNYGYTF | TGTGCCAGCAGCCTGGCCGCCGGGTCCAACTATGGCTACACCTTC | TRBV7-8 | - | - | TRBJ1-2
CASSSSTGAYEQYF | TGTGCCAGCAGCTCCTCCACAGGGGCGTACGAGCAGTACTTC | TRBV6-5 | - | TRBD1 | TRBJ2-7
CASSLTPDSYNEQFF | TGTGCCAGCAGCTTAACCCCGGACAGTTACAATGAGCAGTTCTTC | TRBV7-3 | - | - | TRBJ2-1
CASSLIAGGMNEQFF | TGTGCCAGCAGTTTAATAGCGGGGGGCATGAATGAGCAGTTCTTC | TRBV27 | - | TRBD2 | TRBJ2-1
CASRGDRGNYGYTF | TGTGCCAGCAGAGGGGACAGGGGCAACTATGGCTACACCTTC | TRBV6-5 | - | TRBD1 | TRBJ1-2
CASSQPLRYYGYTF | TGCGCCAGCAGCCAACCACTCCGTTACTATGGCTACACCTTC | TRBV4-1 | - | - | TRBJ1-2
CASSQRGGAGKLFF | TGTGCCAGCAGCCAGCGCGGAGGCGCCGGGAAACTGTTTTTT | TRBV6-5 | - | - | TRBJ1-4
CASSLARGFNEKLFF | TGTGCCAGCAGCTTGGCCCGGGGGTTTAATGAAAAACTGTTTTTT | TRBV5-8 | - | - | TRBJ1-4
CASSRTSYEQYF | TGTGCCAGCAGCAGGACTAGTTACGAGCAGTACTTC | TRBV6-6 | - | TRBD2 | TRBJ2-7
CASSQENFGGYSNQPQHF | TGTGCCAGCAGCCAAGAAAACTTCGGGGGTTATAGCAATCAGCCCCAGCATTTT | TRBV14 | - | - | TRBJ1-5